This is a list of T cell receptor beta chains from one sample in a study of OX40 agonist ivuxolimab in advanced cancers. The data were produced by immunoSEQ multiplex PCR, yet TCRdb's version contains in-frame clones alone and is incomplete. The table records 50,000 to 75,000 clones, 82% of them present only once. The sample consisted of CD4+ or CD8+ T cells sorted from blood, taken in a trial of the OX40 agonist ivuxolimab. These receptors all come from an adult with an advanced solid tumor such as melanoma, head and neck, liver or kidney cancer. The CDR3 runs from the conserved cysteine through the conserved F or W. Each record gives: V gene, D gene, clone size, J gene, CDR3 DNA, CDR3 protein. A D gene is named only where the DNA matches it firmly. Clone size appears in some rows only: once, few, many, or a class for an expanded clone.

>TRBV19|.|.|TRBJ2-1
TGTGCCAGTAGTCCTGCAGGGCCTAACTCCTACAATGAGCAGTTCTTC
CASSPAGPNSYNEQFF
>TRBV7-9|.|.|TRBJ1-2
TGTGCCAGCAGCTCCAACAGTAACTATGGCTACACCTTC
CASSSNSNYGYTF
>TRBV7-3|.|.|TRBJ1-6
TGTGCCAGCAGCTTAGGGGCCCCCGGTTCACCCCTCCACTTT
CASSLGAPGSPLHF
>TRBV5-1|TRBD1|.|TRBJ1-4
TGCGCCAGCAGCTTGGAGGCAGGGGGTTGGGAACTGTTTTTT
CASSLEAGGWELFF
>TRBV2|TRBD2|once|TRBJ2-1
TGTGCCAGCAGAGGGACTAGCTCCTACAATGAGCAGTTCTTC
CASRGTSSYNEQFF
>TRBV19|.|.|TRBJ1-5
TGTGCCAGTAGTATATTGGGAGATCAGCCCCAGCATTTT
CASSILGDQPQHF
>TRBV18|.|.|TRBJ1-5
TGTGCCAGCTCACCGTCATATAGCAATCAGCCCCAGCATTTT
CASSPSYSNQPQHF
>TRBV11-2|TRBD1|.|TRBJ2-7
TGTGCCAGCAGCTCGATCAGGGACAGGGCCTACGAGCAGTACTTC
CASSSIRDRAYEQYF
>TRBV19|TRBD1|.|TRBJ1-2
TGTGCCAGTGCTCAGCTCGGGACAGGGGGCTTAAGTGGCTACACCTTC
CASAQLGTGGLSGYTF
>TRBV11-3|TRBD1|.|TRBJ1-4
TGTGCCAGCAGCTTAGGGGGGACAGATACGGAAAAACTGTTTTTT
CASSLGGTDTEKLFF
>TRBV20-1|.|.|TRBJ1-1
TGCAGTGCTACCGCGTCAAGGGAAGCTTTCTTT
CSATASREAFF
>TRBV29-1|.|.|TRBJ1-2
TGCAGCGTGGGAGGACTTGGACAGCTAAACTATGGCTACACCTTC
CSVGGLGQLNYGYTF
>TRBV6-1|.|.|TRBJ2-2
TGTGCCAGCAGTCCCCGACAGGGAGGGGCCGGGGAGCTGTTTTTT
CASSPRQGGAGELFF
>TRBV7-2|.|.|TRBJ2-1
TGTGCCAGCAGCTTAACAGGTAGCTCCTACAATGAGCAGTTCTTC
CASSLTGSSYNEQFF
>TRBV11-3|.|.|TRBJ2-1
TGTGCCAGCAGCTTTTCCGCCATAAATCCAGTGAACAATGAGCAGTTCTTC
CASSFSAINPVNNEQFF
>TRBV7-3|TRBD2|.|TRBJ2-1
TGTGCCAGCAGCCCTAATACGGGAGGGAGCTCCTACAATGAGCAGTTCTTC
CASSPNTGGSSYNEQFF
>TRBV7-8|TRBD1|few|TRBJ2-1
TGTGCCAGCAGCACTTTCAGGGGGATTTCCTACAATGAGCAGTTCTTC
CASSTFRGISYNEQFF
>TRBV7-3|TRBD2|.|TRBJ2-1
TGTGCCAGCAGCCCAAGAGCGGGAGTCAACTACAATGAGCAGTTCTTC
CASSPRAGVNYNEQFF
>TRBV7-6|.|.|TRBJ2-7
TGTGCCAGCAGCTTAGCAGGGAGTGCCAACTCTTACGAGCAGTACTTC
CASSLAGSANSYEQYF
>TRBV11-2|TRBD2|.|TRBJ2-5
TGTGCCAGCAGCTTAGATGGGGGAGGGAGGGGAGAGACCCAGTACTTC
CASSLDGGGRGETQYF
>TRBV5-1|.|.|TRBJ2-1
TGCGCCAGCAGATTTCTACAACAGGGACCGGGCAATGAGCAGTTCTTC
CASRFLQQGPGNEQFF
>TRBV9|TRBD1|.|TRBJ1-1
TGTGCCAGCAGCCTCCGACAGGGGAACACTGAAGCTTTCTTT
CASSLRQGNTEAFF
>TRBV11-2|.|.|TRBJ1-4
TGTGCCAGCAGCCAAGGACAGTCCTTTGAAAAACTGTTTTTT
CASSQGQSFEKLFF
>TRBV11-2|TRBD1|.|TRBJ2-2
TGTGCCTCAATAGGGGGCCAGGGGGCCGGGGAGCTGTTTTTT
CASIGGQGAGELFF
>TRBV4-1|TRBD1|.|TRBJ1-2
TGCGCCAGCAGCCAACCTCTTCGGGGACAGGGGGCCCACTATGGCTACACCTTC
CASSQPLRGQGAHYGYTF
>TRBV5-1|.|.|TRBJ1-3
TGCGCCAGCAGCTTGGCGGGCAACTCTGGAAACACCATATATTTT
CASSLAGNSGNTIYF
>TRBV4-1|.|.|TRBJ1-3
TGCGCCAGCAGCCAACACAGTGATAACCCCCGAAACACCATATATTTT
CASSQHSDNPRNTIYF
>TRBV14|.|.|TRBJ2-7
TGTGCCAGCAGCCAAAGGGCAGTAGTGGGGTACGAGCAGTACTTC
CASSQRAVVGYEQYF
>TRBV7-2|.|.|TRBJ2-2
TGTGCCAGCAGCTTGCAATTGAGCGGGGAGCTGTTTTTT
CASSLQLSGELFF
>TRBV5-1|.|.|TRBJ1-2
TGCGCCAGCAGCTTAGCTAACTATGGCTACACCTTC
CASSLANYGYTF
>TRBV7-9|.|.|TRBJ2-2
TGTGCCAGCAGCTTAGGTCCCGGGGAGCTGTTTTTT
CASSLGPGELFF
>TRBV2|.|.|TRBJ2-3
TGTGCCAGCAGTGTCAAGCTCTTGCCGTATTTT
CASSVKLLPYF
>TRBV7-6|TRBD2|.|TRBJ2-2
TGTGCCAGCAGCTTTGAGGCGGGAGGCACCGGGGAGCTGTTTTTT
CASSFEAGGTGELFF
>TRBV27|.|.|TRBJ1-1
TGTGCCAGCAGTTTCCACAGGGACCTGAACACTGAAGCTTTCTTT
CASSFHRDLNTEAFF
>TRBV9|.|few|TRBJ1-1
TGTGCCAGCAGCAAGCAAAGGAACACTGAAGCTTTCTTT
CASSKQRNTEAFF
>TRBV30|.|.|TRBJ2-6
TGTGCCTGGAGAAATTATGGCAGGGAGGCTGGGGCCAACGTCCTGACTTTC
CAWRNYGREAGANVLTF
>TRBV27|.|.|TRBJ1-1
TGTGCCAGCAGTTTTAGAGGGGCCACTGAAGCTTTCTTT
CASSFRGATEAFF
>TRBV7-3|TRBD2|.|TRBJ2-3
TGTGCCAGCAGCAAGCTAGCGGGGGGGATCACAGATACGCAGTATTTT
CASSKLAGGITDTQYF
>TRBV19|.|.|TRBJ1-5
TGTGCCAGTACCCGGGCCCCGAGGGGCAATCAGCCCCAGCATTTT
CASTRAPRGNQPQHF
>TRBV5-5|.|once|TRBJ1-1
TGTGCCAGCAGCTTTCAGGGGCGTGTCACTGAAGCTTTCTTT
CASSFQGRVTEAFF
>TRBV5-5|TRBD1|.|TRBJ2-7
TGTGCCAGCAGCACCGACAGGGGGCTCTACGGCGAGCAGTACTTC
CASSTDRGLYGEQYF
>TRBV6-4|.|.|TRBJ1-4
TGTGCCAGCAGTGTTGTCTTTAATGAAAAACTGTTTTTT
CASSVVFNEKLFF
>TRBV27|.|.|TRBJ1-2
TGTGCCAGCAGTTCGCTTGGGACCGTAGGCTATGGCTACACCTTC
CASSSLGTVGYGYTF
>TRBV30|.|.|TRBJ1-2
TGTGCCTGGAGAACAGCGATTTATGGCTACACCTTC
CAWRTAIYGYTF
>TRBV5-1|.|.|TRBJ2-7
TGCGCCAGCAGCTTGGGAGAGTCCTACGAGCAGTACTTC
CASSLGESYEQYF
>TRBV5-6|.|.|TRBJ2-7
TGTGCCAGCAGCTTGACCCTTACAGCAACCTACGAGCAGTACTTC
CASSLTLTATYEQYF
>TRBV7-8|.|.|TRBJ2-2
TGTGCCAGCAGCTTACCGGGGGGCAGTACCGGGGAGCTGTTTTTT
CASSLPGGSTGELFF
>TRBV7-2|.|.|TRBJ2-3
TGTGCCAGCAGCTCCCAACAGGAGACAGATACGCAGTATTTT
CASSSQQETDTQYF
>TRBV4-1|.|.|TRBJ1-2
TGCGCCAGCAGCCAAGTGAGGTCGGAAGGCTACACCTTC
CASSQVRSEGYTF
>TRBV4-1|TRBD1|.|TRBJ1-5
TGCGCCAGCAGCCAAGGAGACCCTGGACAGGGCAATCAGCCCCAGCATTTT
CASSQGDPGQGNQPQHF
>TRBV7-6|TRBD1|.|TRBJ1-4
TGTGCCAGCAGCTTAGCGCGGCAGGGGGCAGAAAAACTGTTTTTT
CASSLARQGAEKLFF
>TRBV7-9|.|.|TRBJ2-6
TGTGCCAGCACCGACGACAGTTCTGGGGCCAACGTCCTGACTTTC
CASTDDSSGANVLTF
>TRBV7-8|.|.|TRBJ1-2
TGTGCCAGCAGCGCCGCTGGCGGGAACTATGGCTACACCTTC
CASSAAGGNYGYTF
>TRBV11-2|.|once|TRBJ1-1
TGTGCCAGCAGCTTGCAAAACACTGAAGCTTTCTTT
CASSLQNTEAFF
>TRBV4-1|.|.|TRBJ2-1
TGCGCCAGCAGCCAAGATGGGGCAGAATACAATGAGCAGTTCTTC
CASSQDGAEYNEQFF
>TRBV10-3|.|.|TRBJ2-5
TGTGCCATCGCTATCGGGGGTCAAGAGACCCAGTACTTC
CAIAIGGQETQYF
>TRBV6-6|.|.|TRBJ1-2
TGTGCCAGCAGACCTTGGGGGGGAGGCTACACCTTC
CASRPWGGGYTF
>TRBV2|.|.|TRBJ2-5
TGTGCCAGCAGTGTTCAGCTCAAAGAGACCCAGTACTTC
CASSVQLKETQYF